One and the same sample provided the 8 T cell receptor beta chains below, sequenced in a study of blood T cell repertoires in COVID-19. The repertoire was sequenced with immunoSEQ multiplex PCR; TCRdb's copy has only in-frame clones and lacks some. The sample lists 180,000 or so clones, roughly nine tenths seen once, with less than 1% in the top ten. Sequencing was performed on peripheral blood. These receptors came from a man younger than 30 with acute or convalescent COVID-19.

The chain recombines TRBV11-2 with TRBJ2-1; D is perhaps TRBD1 (6 bases). The CDR3 length is 15 residues. Trimming pared 2 bases from V and 4 bases from J, leaving 12 bases between. Looked up from germline, CDR1 is SGHAT and CDR2 is FQNNGV. DNA of the CDR3: TGTGCCAGCAGCTTAATACAGGGCATATACAATGAGCAGTTCTTC. This gives the protein CASSLIQGIYNEQFF.

This chain connects TRBV7-2 to TRBJ1-4, with D perhaps TRBD1 (6 bases). V was trimmed by 5 bases and J by 2 bases, leaving 12 bases between them. The CDR3 loop spans 15 amino acids. Germline V gene data show CDR1 as SGHTA and CDR2 as FQGNSA. CDR3 DNA sequence: TGTGCCAGCAGCCCCAGGGGTAGGACTAATGAAAAACTGTTTTTT. Its protein is CASSPRGRTNEKLFF. The full variable domain, in which reference TRBV7-2 and TRBJ1-4 provide the parts outside the CDR3, is GAGVSQSPSNKVTEKGKDVELRCDPISGHTALYWYRQSLGQGLEFLIYFQGNSAPDKSGLPSDRFSAERTGGSVSTLTIQRTQQEDSAVYLCASSPRGRTNEKLFFGSGTQLSVL.

The chain uses TRBV14 and TRBJ2-1; 10 bases line up with TRBD1. Germline V gene sequence: CDR1 SGHDN, CDR2 FVKESK. With 1 base clipped from V and 13 bases from J, the junction kept 16 bases outside the gene matches. The CDR3 contains 17 residues. The CDR3 loop reads CASSQVTPGTGAGKQFF. DNA for the CDR3: TGTGCCAGCAGCCAAGTCACTCCCGGGACAGGGGCCGGGAAACAGTTCTTC.

This clone was seen just once. The V call is TRBV7-9, the J call TRBJ1-3, with a weak D call TRBD1 (6 bases). The CDR3 has 17 amino acids. From germline, CDR1 is SEHNR and CDR2 FQNEAQ (reference sequence). V was cut by 5 bases and J by 0 bases, with 17 bases left in between. The CDR3, as DNA: TGTGCCAGCAGCGCCTACGGGACATCCGCCTCTGGAAACACCATATATTTT. It codes for CASSAYGTSASGNTIYF.

The chain uses TRBV19 and TRBJ1-2; 9 nucleotides match TRBD1. The length of the CDR3 is 12 residues. V lost 9 bases to trimming and J lost 4 bases; unmatched junction nucleotides: 3. CDR1 LNHDA and CDR2 SQIVND come from the germline V gene (reference sequence). The DNA for the CDR3 is TGTGCCAGCACAGGGGGCGGCTATGGCTACACCTTC. This translates into CASTGGGYGYTF. Full variable domain (rest looked up from reference TRBV19 and TRBJ1-2): DGGITQSPKYLFRKEGQNVTLSCEQNLNHDAMYWYRQDPGQGLRLIYYSQIVNDFQKGDIAEGYSVSREKKESFPLTVTSAQKNPTAFYLCASTGGGYGYTFGSGTRLTVV.

CDR3: CAGQDSPGRTEAFF. DNA of the CDR3: TGTGCCGGGCAAGACAGCCCGGGGAGGACTGAAGCTTTCTTT. V usage is TRBV30 and J usage is TRBJ1-1; TRBD1 is a possible D gene (5 bases). The CDR3 totals 14 residues. The V end lost 8 bases, the J end lost 5 bases, and 21 bases lay between the germline ends. CDR1 GTSNPN and CDR2 SVGIG come from the germline V gene (reference sequence).

This clone was found once. The chain employs TRBV28 and TRBJ2-7; 9 nucleotides agree with TRBD1. The V gene end was trimmed by 4 bases and the J gene end by 3 bases; junction bases not matched to a gene: 13. CDR1 MDHEN and CDR2 SYDVKM come from the germline V gene. The CDR3 has 17 amino acids. This CDR3 reads CASSSVGPGQGFYEQYV. The CDR3 nucleotides read TGTGCCAGCAGTTCTGTGGGGCCGGGACAGGGATTCTACGAGCAGTACGTC.

In this sample, this clone turned up a few times. The V gene is TRBV12-5, the J gene TRBJ1-5; no definite D call. With 3 bases removed from V and 0 bases from J, the gap between germline ends came to 12 bases. Germline V gives CDR1 LGHNT, CDR2 FRNRAP. The CDR3 sequence is 16 residues long. Here the CDR3 reads CASGFSPGYSNQPQHF. CDR3 DNA: TGTGCTAGTGGTTTTTCCCCGGGATATAGCAATCAGCCCCAGCATTTT. Combining the CDR3 with reference TRBV12-5 and TRBJ1-5 gives the whole variable domain DARVTQTPRHKVTEMGQEVTMRCQPILGHNTVFWYRQTMMQGLELLAYFRNRAPLDDSGMPKDRFSAEMPDATLATLKIQPSEPRDSAVYFCASGFSPGYSNQPQHFGDGTRLSIL.